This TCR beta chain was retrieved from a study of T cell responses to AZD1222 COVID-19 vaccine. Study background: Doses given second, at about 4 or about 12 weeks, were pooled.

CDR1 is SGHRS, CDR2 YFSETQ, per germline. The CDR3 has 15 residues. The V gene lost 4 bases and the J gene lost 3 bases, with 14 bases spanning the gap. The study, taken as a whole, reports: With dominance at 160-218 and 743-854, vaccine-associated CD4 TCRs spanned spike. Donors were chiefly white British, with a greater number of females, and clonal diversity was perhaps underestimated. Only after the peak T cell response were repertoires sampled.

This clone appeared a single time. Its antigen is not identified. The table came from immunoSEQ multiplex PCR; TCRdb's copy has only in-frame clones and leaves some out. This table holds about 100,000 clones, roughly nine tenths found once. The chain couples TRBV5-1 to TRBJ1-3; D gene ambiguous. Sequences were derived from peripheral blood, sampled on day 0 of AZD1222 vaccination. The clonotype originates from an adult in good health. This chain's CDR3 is CASSRTATVGNTIYF. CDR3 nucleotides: TGCGCCAGCAGCCGGACGGCTACAGTTGGAAACACCATATATTTT. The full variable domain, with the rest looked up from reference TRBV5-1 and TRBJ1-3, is KAGVTQTPRYLIKTRGQQVTLSCSPISGHRSVSWYQQTPGQGLQFLFEYFSETQRNKGNFPGRFSGRQFSNSRSEMNVSTLELGDSALYLCASSRTATVGNTIYFGEGSWLTVV.